Below, 29 T cell receptor beta chains from the same sample are listed, as sequenced in a study of T cell changes during pregnancy in multiple sclerosis. Here immunoSEQ multiplex PCR was the method, and the copy in TCRdb shows in-frame clones only, minus some. The table shows 45,000 to 65,000 clones, with 92% occurring only once. Here the sequenced sample was CD4+ T cells from peripheral blood mononuclear cells, taken in the third trimester of pregnancy. These receptor sequences come from a female donor with multiple sclerosis, enrolled in a pregnancy study.

A single count supports this clone. The V and J genes are TRBV4-2 and TRBJ1-6; 8 bases line up with TRBD1. The V gene's germline CDR1 is LGHNA and CDR2 YNFKEQ. J lost 13 bases, V lost 4 bases, and 9 bases had no gene match. The CDR3 is made up of 14 amino acids. The CDR3 reads CASSLGQGEKPLHF. CDR3 DNA sequence: TGTGCCAGCAGCCTCGGACAGGGAGAAAAGCCCCTCCACTTT.

The V gene is TRBV6-5, the J gene TRBJ2-2, with 9 positions matching TRBD2. This CDR3 contains 14 residues. V shed 6 bases and J 7 bases; nucleotides not matched to a gene: 6. Per germline, CDR1 MNHEY and CDR2 SVGAGI. The DNA of the CDR3 is TGTGCCAGCAGAATAGCGGGGGAGGTCGGGGAGCTGTTTTTT. Translating it yields CASRIAGEVGELFF.

This chain connects TRBV5-1 to TRBJ1-1; a weak D match, TRBD1 (6 bases). The V end was cut by 1 base, the J end by 6 bases, with 13 bases between. This CDR3 is built from 14 residues. CDR1 is SGHRS and CDR2 is YFSETQ in the germline V gene. The chain's CDR3 is CASSLSPGQPEAFF. CDR3 sequence (DNA): TGCGCCAGCAGCTTGTCCCCTGGACAGCCTGAAGCTTTCTTT.

This clone occurred once. The chain employs TRBV19 and TRBJ1-6, with 9 nucleotides matching TRBD1. Germline CDR1 LNHDA, CDR2 SQIVND (reference sequence). Losses at the gene ends were 4 bases for V and 13 bases for J; bases not matched to a gene: 8. The CDR3 is 14 amino acids. CDR3 bases: TGTGCCAGTAGTAGGGGACAGGGCCCCAGGCCCCTCCACTTT. Protein product: CASSRGQGPRPLHF.

This clone was seen once. The chain is built from TRBV7-3 and TRBJ1-6; a weak D match, TRBD1 (5 bases). CDR3 length equals 14 residues. Germline CDR1 is SGHTA and CDR2 is FQGTGA. Trimming cost V 5 bases and J 5 bases, with 10 bases left between them. The CDR3 protein is CASSPGVNNSPLHF. The CDR3 DNA is TGTGCCAGCAGCCCGGGGGTCAATAATTCACCCCTCCACTTT.

The J gene is TRBJ2-3, the V gene TRBV10-1; TRBD2 aligns across 11 bases. This CDR3 contains 17 residues. Per germline, CDR1 WNHNN and CDR2 SYGVQD (reference sequence). V lost 2 bases to trimming and J lost 5 bases; unmatched junction nucleotides: 9. CDR3 loop: CASSEIDSGGARDTQYF. CDR3 DNA sequence: TGCGCCAGCAGTGAGATTGATAGCGGGGGGGCCCGAGATACGCAGTATTTT.

The genes are TRBV7-2 and TRBJ2-7, with TRBD1 matching 8 bases. CDR3 length: 14 residues. Per the germline V gene, CDR1 is SGHTA and CDR2 is FQGNSA. V shed 8 bases, J shed 2 bases, and the junction held 8 bases outside the gene matches. The CDR3 sequence: CASVRQGLTYEQYF. The CDR3 region has the DNA TGTGCCAGCGTCCGACAGGGGCTCACCTACGAGCAGTACTTC.

The rearrangement joins TRBV27 to TRBJ2-5, with 12 bases identical to TRBD2. CDR3 length: 17 amino acids. V trimming: 4 bases; J trimming: 1 base; junction bases outside the gene matches: 7. The V gene's germline CDR1 is MNHEY and CDR2 SMNVEV (reference sequence). CDR3 region: CASSSYPLAGGQETQYF. DNA of the CDR3: TGTGCCAGCAGTTCCTACCCACTAGCGGGGGGCCAAGAGACCCAGTACTTC.

The chain is built from TRBV11-2 and TRBJ1-2; D unresolved. V lost 0 bases and J 3 bases, leaving 5 bases between the germline ends. The CDR3 spans 13 residues. Looked up from germline, CDR1 is SGHAT and CDR2 is FQNNGV. DNA for the CDR3: TGTGCCAGCAGCTTAGACCCTTACTATGGCTACACCTTC. It translates to CASSLDPYYGYTF.

V gene TRBV27 combines with J gene TRBJ1-6; 7 nucleotides agree with TRBD1. CDR1 and CDR2 (germline): MNHEY, SMNVEV (reference sequence). V lost 0 bases, J lost 7 bases, and 6 bases stayed unmatched. The length of the CDR3 is 16 residues. The DNA of the CDR3 is TGTGCCAGCAGTTTATCAGGACAGGTGCTAAATTCACCCCTCCACTTT. Amino acids: CASSLSGQVLNSPLHF.

The gene calls are TRBV9 and TRBJ1-5; D ambiguous. Trimming stripped 1 base from V and 5 bases from J, with 10 bases between. The CDR3 loop spans 14 amino acids. Per germline, CDR1 SGDLS and CDR2 YYNGEE. Here the CDR3 reads CASSVYGEHQPQHF. The DNA of the CDR3 is TGTGCCAGCAGCGTATACGGTGAGCATCAGCCCCAGCATTTT.

This clone came up once. The V gene is TRBV5-1, the J gene TRBJ2-7; D is uncertain. Germline-derived CDR1 and CDR2 are SGHRS and YFSETQ. The CDR3 sequence is 15 residues long. Trimming took 6 bases from V and 0 from J, leaving 16 bases between them. CDR3 loop: CASKDSGYGSYEQYF. The CDR3 bases are TGCGCCAGCAAAGATTCAGGCTACGGCTCCTACGAGCAGTACTTC.

This chain links TRBV7-9 with TRBJ1-2; 10 bases match TRBD1. CDR1 SEHNR and CDR2 FQNEAQ come from the germline V gene (reference sequence). This CDR3 region has 15 residues. V lost 5 bases to trimming and J lost 7 bases; unmatched junction nucleotides: 10. This chain's CDR3 is CASSTSGGTGVGYTF. In DNA form, the CDR3 reads TGTGCCAGCAGCACGAGCGGGGGGACAGGGGTTGGCTACACCTTC.

This rearrangement joins TRBV6-5 to TRBJ2-1, with D possibly being TRBD2 (5 bases). Trimming removed 2 bases from V and 0 bases from J, with 8 bases in between. Per the germline V gene, CDR1 is MNHEY and CDR2 is SVGAGI. The CDR3 covers 15 residues. CDR3 nucleotide sequence: TGTGCCAGCAGTTACACGGGGAGCTCCTACAATGAGCAGTTCTTC. Residues: CASSYTGSSYNEQFF.

This chain links TRBV7-2 with TRBJ2-7, with 8 positions matching TRBD1. The germline V gene has CDR1 SGHTA and CDR2 FQGNSA. Losses at the gene ends were 3 bases for V and 3 bases for J; bases not matched to a gene: 10. The CDR3 totals 16 residues. The CDR3 nucleotides read TGTGCCAGCAGCTTTCAGGGGGCCCTATTTCACTACGAGCAGTACTTC. This sequence encodes CASSFQGALFHYEQYF.

A word on this clone: Because it lacks the conserved phenylalanine or tryptophan at the end, this CDR3 is likely a read error. The chain has TRBV6-5 and TRBJ1-2; D is possibly TRBD1 (5 bases). V lost 7 bases and J 4 bases, leaving 13 bases between the germline ends. The CDR3 loop spans 13 amino acids. Germline V gene lookup returns CDR1 MNHEY and CDR2 SVGAGI. CDR3 DNA: TGTGCCAGCACACACACAGGCCTCTATGGCTACACCTCC. As protein: CASTHTGLYGYTS.

V gene TRBV19 combines with J gene TRBJ2-1, with TRBD2 matching over 11 bases. This CDR3 has 18 amino acids. With V trimmed by 3 bases and J by 15 bases, 22 bases remained unmatched. The germline V gene encodes CDR1 LNHDA and CDR2 SQIVND (reference sequence). The CDR3 DNA reads as TGTGCCAGTAGTATCGTACCCCCACCGGGACTAGCGGCCCTGGATCGGTTCTTC. Translation: CASSIVPPPGLAALDRFF.

The rearrangement joins TRBV7-2 to TRBJ1-1; perhaps TRBD1 as D (5 bases). The CDR3 totals 16 residues. Germline CDR1 reads SGHTA; CDR2 reads FQGNSA. V was shortened by 5 bases and J by 0 bases, with 16 bases between the two germline ends. The CDR3 bases are TGTGCCAGCAGCGATCGGGGGGGGATCATGAACACTGAAGCTTTCTTT. Residues: CASSDRGGIMNTEAFF.

This rearrangement joins TRBV4-1 to TRBJ2-3; D gene uncertain. Trimming took 2 bases from V and 5 from J, leaving 5 bases between them. CDR1 is MGHRA, CDR2 YSYEKL, per germline. The CDR3 spans 12 residues. The CDR3 DNA sequence: TGCGCCAGCAGCCAACCGAGAGATACGCAGTATTTT. As protein: CASSQPRDTQYF.

The V call is TRBV6-6, the J call TRBJ1-4; 8 bases agree with TRBD1. V dropped 6 bases and J dropped 8; count of bases not matched to a gene: 8. CDR1 is MNHNY, CDR2 SVGAGI, per germline (reference sequence). This CDR3 comprises 14 residues. CDR3 region: CASRGQDLREKLFF. CDR3 nucleotides: TGTGCCAGCAGGGGACAGGATCTTAGGGAAAAACTGTTTTTT.

DNA of the CDR3: TGTGCCAGTAGTATGGGACGGGACACCTATGGCTACACCTTC. The encoded protein is CASSMGRDTYGYTF. V and J are TRBV19 and TRBJ1-2, with D possibly being TRBD1 (6 bases). The V end lost 3 bases, the J end lost 4 bases, and 12 bases lay between the germline ends. Germline V gene data show CDR1 as LNHDA and CDR2 as SQIVND (reference sequence). The CDR3 covers 14 residues.

The gene calls are TRBV5-8 and TRBJ1-2; D uncertain. V lost 1 base and J lost 0, with 7 bases in between. CDR1 is SGHTS and CDR2 is YDEGEE in the germline V gene. CDR3 size: 14 residues. CDR3 region: CASSLPRANYGYTF. The DNA of the CDR3 is TGTGCCAGCAGCTTGCCGAGAGCTAACTATGGCTACACCTTC.

J is TRBJ2-7 and V is TRBV6-5; a weak D match, TRBD2 (6 bases). The CDR3 totals 15 residues. From germline, CDR1 is MNHEY and CDR2 SVGAGI. Between the trimmed V and J ends, which lost 0 bases and 1 base, there was a span of 10 bases. The CDR3 reads CASSYSAGPSYEQYF. For the CDR3, the DNA is TGTGCCAGCAGTTACTCTGCGGGGCCATCCTACGAGCAGTACTTC.

The chain joins TRBV28 to TRBJ1-5, with D hard to call. The CDR3 is made up of 15 amino acids. V was shortened by 3 bases and J by 3 bases, with 12 bases between the two germline ends. The germline V gene encodes CDR1 MDHEN and CDR2 SYDVKM. As DNA, the CDR3 is TGTGCCAGCAGTTTTCCCGGGTCTGCCAATCAGCCCCAGCATTTT. Amino acid sequence: CASSFPGSANQPQHF.

The gene calls are TRBV18 and TRBJ1-1, with no clear D. CDR3 length: 13 residues. CDR1 and CDR2 (germline): KGHSH, LQKENI. The germline V and J ends were trimmed by 5 bases and 3 bases, with 10 bases remaining between them. This chain's CDR3 is CASSILEDTEAFF. Here the CDR3 DNA reads TGTGCCAGCTCAATATTAGAGGACACTGAAGCTTTCTTT.

This chain connects TRBV5-6 to TRBJ2-2; 7 positions match TRBD2. The CDR3 length is 14 residues. Trimming took 0 bases from V and 9 from J; bases not matched to a gene: 5. Germline CDR1 is SGHDT and CDR2 is YYEEEE. The chain's CDR3 is CASSLARLARELFF. In nucleotides, the CDR3 is TGTGCCAGCAGCTTGGCGAGACTAGCCAGGGAGCTGTTTTTT. Together with reference TRBV5-6 and TRBJ2-2, the CDR3 gives the full variable domain: DAGVTQSPTHLIKTRGQQVTLRCSPKSGHDTVSWYQQALGQGPQFIFQYYEEEERQRGNFPDRFSGHQFPNYSSELNVNALLLGDSALYLCASSLARLARELFFGEGSRLTVL.

The chain is built from TRBV5-5 and TRBJ2-6, with 12 nucleotides matching TRBD1. The CDR3 runs to 18 residues. Trimming cost V 4 bases and J 3 bases; bases outside gene matches: 8. Germline values: CDR1 SGHKS, CDR2 YYEKEE (reference sequence). CDR3 bases: TGTGCCAGCAGCCCAAGGGGACAGGGGGCGCGTGGGGCCAACGTCCTGACTTTC. This translates into CASSPRGQGARGANVLTF.

This clone was picked up one time. The gene calls are TRBV5-1 and TRBJ2-3; D perhaps matches TRBD1 (6 bases). Germline V CDR1 and CDR2: SGHRS, YFSETQ. Trimming pared 4 bases from V and 4 bases from J, leaving 22 bases between. CDR3 length: 17 residues. The CDR3, as DNA: TGCGCCAGCAGCAACAAACAGGGCGTAGGTTTCTCAGATACGCAGTATTTT. Residues: CASSNKQGVGFSDTQYF. Supplemented by reference TRBV5-1 and TRBJ2-3, the full variable domain reads KAGVTQTPRYLIKTRGQQVTLSCSPISGHRSVSWYQQTPGQGLQFLFEYFSETQRNKGNFPGRFSGRQFSNSRSEMNVSTLELGDSALYLCASSNKQGVGFSDTQYFGPGTRLTVL.

This clone was recorded once. This chain links TRBV7-6 with TRBJ2-2, with D tentatively TRBD2 (6 bases). There are 14 residues in the CDR3. Germline V lookup: CDR1 SGHVS, CDR2 FNYEAQ. Between the trimmed V and J ends, which lost 8 bases and 0 bases, there was a span of 10 bases. The CDR3: CASGLNSNTGELFF. Written as DNA, the CDR3 is TGTGCCAGCGGACTAAATTCGAACACCGGGGAGCTGTTTTTT.